This record covers a single T cell receptor beta chain. Its antigen is not identified. Repertoires were generated with immunoSEQ multiplex PCR, while TCRdb's copy carries only in-frame clones and drops some. The sample holds hundreds of thousands of clones, approximately 95% seen once. CD8 cells classed as naive were CD45RO-negative and positively selected for CCR7, excluding terminally differentiated effector memory CD45RA+ cells. The CDR3 runs 15 residues. V trimming: 2 bases; J trimming: 5 bases; junction bases outside the gene matches: 5. CDR1 and CDR2 (germline): SGHTA, FQGNSA. This specimen comes from a study of shared clonotypes between healthy human individuals. Study as a whole: Donors had three CD4 naive, three CD4 memory, two CD8 naive and one CD8 memory plate apiece. Study-wide results and limits: Naive subsets typically showed greater estimated richness than memory subsets.

The clonotype originates from a woman aged 25 to 39 in good health. Sequencing was performed on naive CD8+ T cells sorted from blood. The chain links TRBV7-2 to TRBJ2-5; TRBD1 aligns across 10 bases. The CDR3 sequence: CASSLSDRGKETQYF. CDR3 nucleotide sequence: TGTGCCAGCAGCTTATCGGACAGGGGGAAGGAGACCCAGTACTTC. Full variable domain (remainder filled in from reference TRBV7-2 and TRBJ2-5): GAGVSQSPSNKVTEKGKDVELRCDPISGHTALYWYRQSLGQGLEFLIYFQGNSAPDKSGLPSDRFSAERTGGSVSTLTIQRTQQEDSAVYLCASSLSDRGKETQYFGPGTRLLVL.